This entry describes one T cell receptor beta chain. The germline V and J ends were trimmed by 4 bases and 8 bases, with 11 bases remaining between them. The length of the CDR3 is 12 residues. CDR1 and CDR2 from the germline V gene are SGHVS and FQNEAQ. These data come from a study of control samples from healthy donors and cancer patients. Profiling relied on immunoSEQ multiplex PCR, and the TCRdb table lists in-frame clones only, not all of them. Counted here are fewer than 50,000 clones, 90% to 95% occurring once; the ten biggest clones make up roughly 0.8%. This sequence joins TRBV7-8 and TRBJ1-2, with D unresolved. The sample consisted of PBMCs. This clonotype was obtained from a man aged 25-45 years with colorectal cancer. The CDR3 protein is CASSSISRGYTF. DNA of the CDR3: TGTGCCAGCAGCTCAATTTCGAGGGGCTACACCTTC.